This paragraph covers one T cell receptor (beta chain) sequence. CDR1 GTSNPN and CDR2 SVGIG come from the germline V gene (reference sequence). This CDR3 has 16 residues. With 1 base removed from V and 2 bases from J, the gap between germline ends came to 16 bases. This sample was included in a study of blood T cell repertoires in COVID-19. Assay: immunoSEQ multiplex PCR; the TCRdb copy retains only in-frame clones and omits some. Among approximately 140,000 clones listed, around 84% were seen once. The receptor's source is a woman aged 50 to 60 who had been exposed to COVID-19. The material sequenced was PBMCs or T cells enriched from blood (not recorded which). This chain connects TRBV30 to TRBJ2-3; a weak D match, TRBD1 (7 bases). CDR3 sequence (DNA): TGTGCCTGGAGTGGCTGGGCAGGGGGGTCCACAGATACGCAGTATTTT. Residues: CAWSGWAGGSTDTQYF.